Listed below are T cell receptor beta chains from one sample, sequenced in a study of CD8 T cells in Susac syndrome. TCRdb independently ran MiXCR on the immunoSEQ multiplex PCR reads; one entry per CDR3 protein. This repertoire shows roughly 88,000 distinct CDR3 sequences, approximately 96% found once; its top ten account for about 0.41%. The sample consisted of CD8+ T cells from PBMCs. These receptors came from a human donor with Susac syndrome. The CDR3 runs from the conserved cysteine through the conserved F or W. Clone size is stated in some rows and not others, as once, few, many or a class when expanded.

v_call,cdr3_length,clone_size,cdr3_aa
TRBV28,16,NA,CASTPQGVPSTDTQYF
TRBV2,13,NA,CASSAGRTYEQYF
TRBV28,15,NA,CASSLVRSGTGELFF
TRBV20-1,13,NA,CSARVSLGAVQYF
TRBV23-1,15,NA,CASSLGLSSYYEQYF
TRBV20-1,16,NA,CSARDERSPSYNEQFF
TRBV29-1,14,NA,CSVVRTGRMYEQYF
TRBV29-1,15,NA,CSVVGLAENYNEQFF
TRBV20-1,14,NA,CSARANRGREKLFF
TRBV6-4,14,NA,CASSERGGTDTQYF
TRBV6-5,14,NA,CASSRTGPYNEQFF
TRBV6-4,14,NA,CASSGTGWNQPQHF
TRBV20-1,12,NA,CSAREVYYEQYF
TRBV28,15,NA,CASSPNGGQGAEAFF
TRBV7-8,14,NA,CASSLTGGGDTQYF
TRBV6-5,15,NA,CASSTGQGNNQPQHF
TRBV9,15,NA,CASSEWGDPGETQYF
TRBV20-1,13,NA,CSASGGKSFGYTF
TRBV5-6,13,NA,CASSLGASYEQYF
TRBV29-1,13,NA,CSAPDRDEDTQYF
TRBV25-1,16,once,CASSSPRQGRDSPLHF
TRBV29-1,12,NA,CSVHRGGDGYTF
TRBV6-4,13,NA,CANSPGVRETQYF
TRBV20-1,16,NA,CSAILTSGSSYNEQFF
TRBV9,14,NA,CASSGVKGGDEQFF
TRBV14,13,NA,CASSHGDNYGYTF
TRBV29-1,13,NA,CSVRTSGTYEQYF
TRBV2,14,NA,CASSPGTTNEKLFF
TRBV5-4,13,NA,CASNPSGAYGYTF
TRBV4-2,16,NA,CASSQRPADNQETQYF
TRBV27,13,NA,CASSSGGFYEQYF
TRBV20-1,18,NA,CSARHGTGLERVPYEQYF
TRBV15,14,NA,CATSRDRGFNEQFF
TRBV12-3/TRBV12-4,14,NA,CASSLAVGTTGYTF
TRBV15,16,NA,CATSSRDRVVAGELFF
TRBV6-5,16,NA,CASSYPDSTGRYEAFF
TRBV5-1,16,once,CASSWDYRHLNTEAFF